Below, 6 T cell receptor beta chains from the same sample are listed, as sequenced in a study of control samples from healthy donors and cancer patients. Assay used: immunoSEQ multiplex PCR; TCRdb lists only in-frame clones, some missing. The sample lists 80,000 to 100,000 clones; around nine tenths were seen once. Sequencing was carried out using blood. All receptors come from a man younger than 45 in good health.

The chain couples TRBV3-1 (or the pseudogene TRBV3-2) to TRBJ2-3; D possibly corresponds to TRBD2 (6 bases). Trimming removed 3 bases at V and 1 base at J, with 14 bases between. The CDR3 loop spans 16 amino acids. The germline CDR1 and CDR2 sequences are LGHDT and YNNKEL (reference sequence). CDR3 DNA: TGTGCCAGCAGCCACCGACTAGTACCCCGCACAGATACGCAGTATTTT. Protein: CASSHRLVPRTDTQYF.

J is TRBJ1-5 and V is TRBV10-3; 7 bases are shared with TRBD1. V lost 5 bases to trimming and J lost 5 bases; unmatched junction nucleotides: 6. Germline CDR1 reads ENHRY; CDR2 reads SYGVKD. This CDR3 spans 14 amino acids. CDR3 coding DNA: TGTGCCATCAGTCGCACAGGGGAGGATCAGCCCCAGCATTTT. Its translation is CAISRTGEDQPQHF.

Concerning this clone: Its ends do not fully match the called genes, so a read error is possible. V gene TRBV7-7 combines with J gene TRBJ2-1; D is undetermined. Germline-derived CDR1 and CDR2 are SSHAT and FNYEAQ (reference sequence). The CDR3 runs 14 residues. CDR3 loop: CASSLAGSSNEQFF. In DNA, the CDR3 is TGTGCCAGCAGCTTAGCGGGTTCCTCCAATGAGCAGTTCTTC.

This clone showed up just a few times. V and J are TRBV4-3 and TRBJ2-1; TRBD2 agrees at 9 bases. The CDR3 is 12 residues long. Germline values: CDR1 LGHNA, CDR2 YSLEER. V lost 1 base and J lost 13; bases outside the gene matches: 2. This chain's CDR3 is CASSQGGTSQFF. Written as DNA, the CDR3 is TGCGCCAGCAGCCAAGGGGGGACTAGCCAGTTCTTC.

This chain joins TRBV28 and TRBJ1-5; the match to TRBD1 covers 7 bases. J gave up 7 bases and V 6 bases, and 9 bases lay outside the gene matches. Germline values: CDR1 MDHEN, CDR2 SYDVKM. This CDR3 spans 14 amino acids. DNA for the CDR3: TGTGCCAGCAGCCGAGACAGGGAGCGGCAGCCCCAGCATTTT. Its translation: CASSRDRERQPQHF.

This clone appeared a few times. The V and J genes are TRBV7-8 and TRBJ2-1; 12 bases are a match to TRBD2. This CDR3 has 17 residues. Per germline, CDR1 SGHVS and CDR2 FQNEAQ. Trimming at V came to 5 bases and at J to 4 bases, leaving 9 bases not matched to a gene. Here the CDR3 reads CASSPQKGLAGYNEQFF. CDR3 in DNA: TGTGCCAGCAGCCCCCAGAAGGGACTAGCGGGTTACAATGAGCAGTTCTTC.